One sample yielded the 27 T cell receptor beta chains listed below, sequenced in a study of blood T cell repertoires in COVID-19. Produced via immunoSEQ multiplex PCR; TCRdb's table is partial and in-frame only. The data show roughly 100,000 clones, with around four fifths seen just once and around 4.5% held by the top ten. Material for sequencing was peripheral blood. The receptors come from a human donor in a cohort sampled during active COVID-19.

This sequence joins TRBV3-1 (or the pseudogene TRBV3-2) and TRBJ1-2, with 9 bases matching TRBD1. Germline trimming cut 3 bases from V and 12 bases from J; bases unmatched to any gene: 8. Germline CDR1 LGHDT, CDR2 YNNKEL (reference sequence). CDR3 length: 13 amino acids. The DNA of the CDR3 is TGTGCCAGCAGCCACTTGGGGGACAGGGAAAACACCTTC. Encoded protein: CASSHLGDRENTF.

The genes are TRBV5-6 and TRBJ2-2, with TRBD1 as a possible D gene (5 bases). V was shortened by 4 bases and J by 1 base, with 11 bases between the two germline ends. Germline CDR1 SGHDT, CDR2 YYEEEE. The CDR3 has 15 residues. The CDR3 sequence: CASSRTDKNTGELFF. The CDR3 nucleotides read TGTGCCAGCAGCCGCACGGACAAGAACACCGGGGAGCTGTTTTTT. Based on the CDR3 plus reference TRBV5-6 and TRBJ2-2, the full variable domain is DAGVTQSPTHLIKTRGQQVTLRCSPKSGHDTVSWYQQALGQGPQFIFQYYEEEERQRGNFPDRFSGHQFPNYSSELNVNALLLGDSALYLCASSRTDKNTGELFFGEGSRLTVL.

This clone occurred a few times. The chain uses TRBV11-3 and TRBJ2-1, with 11 bases lining up with TRBD1. V shed 6 bases and J 6 bases; nucleotides not matched to a gene: 7. The germline CDR1 and CDR2 sequences are SGHNT and YENEEA. This CDR3 comprises 15 residues. The CDR3 sequence: CASSLRGTGGNEQFF. The CDR3 bases are TGTGCCAGCAGTTTGAGGGGGACAGGGGGCAATGAGCAGTTCTTC.

The genes are TRBV6-5 and TRBJ2-5; 7 nucleotides align to TRBD1. V gave up 5 bases and J gave up 5 bases; unmatched junction bases: 11. Looked up from germline, CDR1 is MNHEY and CDR2 is SVGAGI. CDR3 length: 15 residues. The CDR3 nucleotides read TGTGCCAGCAGTCCCAAATACAGGGGTCGGGAGACCCAGTACTTC. Protein: CASSPKYRGRETQYF.

A single count supports this clone. This rearrangement joins TRBV4-3 to TRBJ2-2; perhaps TRBD1 as D (5 bases). Germline V gene sequence: CDR1 LGHNA, CDR2 YSLEER. V shed 0 bases and J shed 2 bases, with 16 bases lying between them. This CDR3 is 18 amino acids long. CDR3 bases: TGCGCCAGCAGCCAAGAACAACAGGCCTATATTAACACCGGGGAGCTGTTTTTT. Translation gives CASSQEQQAYINTGELFF.

The genes are TRBV5-5 and TRBJ2-5; maybe TRBD1 (5 bases). Between the trimmed V and J ends, which lost 4 bases and 5 bases, there was a span of 21 bases. Germline CDR1 SGHKS, CDR2 YYEKEE (reference sequence). This CDR3 is 16 amino acids long. CDR3 residues: CASSQYVDIQGETQYF. In nucleotides, the CDR3 is TGTGCCAGCAGCCAATACGTGGACATCCAGGGTGAGACCCAGTACTTC.

J is TRBJ1-1 and V is TRBV7-2; unclear D gene. CDR1 is SGHTA, CDR2 FQGNSA, per germline. With 5 bases removed from V and 10 bases from J, the gap between germline ends came to 20 bases. The CDR3 is 14 residues long. The CDR3 coding sequence is TGTGCCAGCAGCCTAGAGGACTCCCTCGCGGGAGCTTTCTTT. Its translation is CASSLEDSLAGAFF. Filled out from reference TRBV7-2 and TRBJ1-1, the complete variable domain reads GAGVSQSPSNKVTEKGKDVELRCDPISGHTALYWYRQSLGQGLEFLIYFQGNSAPDKSGLPSDRFSAERTGGSVSTLTIQRTQQEDSAVYLCASSLEDSLAGAFFGQGTRLTVV.

This chain links TRBV5-1 with TRBJ2-3; 7 bases line up with TRBD1. The V gene end was trimmed by 1 base and the J gene end by 2 bases; junction bases not matched to a gene: 7. Germline values: CDR1 SGHRS, CDR2 YFSETQ. This CDR3 region has 16 residues. CDR3 region: CASSLSWTGSTDTQYF. The DNA for the CDR3 is TGCGCCAGCAGCTTGTCTTGGACAGGTTCCACAGATACGCAGTATTTT.

The chain combines TRBV11-3 with TRBJ2-4; 9 positions agree with TRBD1. The length of the CDR3 is 16 residues. The junction had 8 bases not matched to a gene; V was cut back by 1 base and J by 7 bases. Germline V CDR1 and CDR2: SGHNT, YENEEA. This chain's CDR3 is CASSLGRGTGMNIQYF. The CDR3 coding sequence is TGTGCCAGCAGCTTAGGCCGGGGGACAGGGATGAACATTCAGTACTTC.

V and J are TRBV24-1 and TRBJ1-2; D remains ambiguous. CDR3 size: 13 residues. Looked up from germline, CDR1 is KGHDR and CDR2 is SFDVKD. V dropped 6 bases and J dropped 4 bases, with 11 bases sitting between them. CDR3 residues: CATSSPVSYGYTF. For the CDR3, the DNA is TGTGCCACCAGTTCACCAGTCAGCTATGGCTACACCTTC.

A few counts support this clone. The chain carries TRBV5-6 and TRBJ2-7; D remains unclear. The CDR3 length is 15 residues. CDR1 and CDR2 from the germline V gene are SGHDT and YYEEEE. Between the trimmed V and J ends, which lost 0 bases and 3 bases, there was a span of 13 bases. In DNA, the CDR3 is TGTGCCAGCAGCTTGGGGTCCTTGTTGAGCTACGAGCAGTACTTC. It encodes CASSLGSLLSYEQYF.

This chain links TRBV11-2 with TRBJ2-1, with 8 bases identical to TRBD2. CDR3 length: 17 amino acids. The junction had 12 bases not matched to a gene; V was cut back by 4 bases and J by 4 bases. Germline V gene data show CDR1 as SGHAT and CDR2 as FQNNGV. The CDR3 loop reads CASSSGGFSNLYNEQFF. The CDR3 DNA sequence: TGTGCCAGCAGCTCGGGGGGGTTTAGCAACTTGTACAATGAGCAGTTCTTC.

The CDR3 sequence is CASSSSGGSGNTIYF. The CDR3 coding sequence is TGTGCCAGCAGTTCCTCGGGGGGTTCCGGAAACACCATATATTTT. The chain joins TRBV6-6 to TRBJ1-3; perhaps TRBD1 as D (5 bases). Germline CDR1 and CDR2: MNHNY and SVGAGI (reference sequence). V lost 4 bases and J 4 bases, leaving 14 bases between the germline ends. The CDR3 consists of 15 residues.

This chain uses TRBV30 with TRBJ2-3; TRBD2 is a possible D gene (6 bases). CDR3 length: 15 amino acids. The V and J ends lost 0 bases and 1 base respectively, with 11 bases between them. Germline-derived CDR1 and CDR2 are GTSNPN and SVGIG (reference sequence). The DNA of the CDR3 is TGTGCCTGGAGTGTGTCGGGGGTACGCACAGATACGCAGTATTTT. Its protein is CAWSVSGVRTDTQYF.

The chain is built from TRBV7-2 and TRBJ1-1; D might be TRBD1 (5 bases). The CDR3 extends over 15 amino acids. V lost 0 bases to trimming and J lost 5 bases, with 13 bases between them. Germline V gives CDR1 SGHTA, CDR2 FQGNSA. CDR3 loop: CASSLAPGLGTEAFF. CDR3 nucleotides: TGTGCCAGCAGCTTAGCCCCAGGGTTGGGTACTGAAGCTTTCTTT.

The chain has TRBV28 and TRBJ2-3; D may be TRBD2 (6 bases). The V end was cut by 8 bases, the J end by 6 bases, with 18 bases between. The V gene's germline CDR1 is MDHEN and CDR2 SYDVKM. The CDR3 is 14 residues long. In nucleotides, the CDR3 is TGTGCCAGCCTCCTACGACGGGGGTGGGATACGCAGTATTTT. As protein: CASLLRRGWDTQYF. Full variable domain (remainder filled in from reference TRBV28 and TRBJ2-3): DVKVTQSSRYLVKRTGEKVFLECVQDMDHENMFWYRQDPGLGLRLIYFSYDVKMKEKGDIPEGYSVSREKKERFSLILESASTNQTSMYLCASLLRRGWDTQYFGPGTRLTVL.

V and J are TRBV28 and TRBJ2-1; D is possibly TRBD1 (6 bases). Trimming stripped 3 bases from V and 6 bases from J, with 9 bases between. The length of the CDR3 is 13 residues. Per the germline V gene, CDR1 is MDHEN and CDR2 is SYDVKM. The CDR3 loop reads CASSFGQPNEQFF. CDR3 nucleotides: TGTGCCAGCAGTTTCGGACAGCCCAATGAGCAGTTCTTC.

This chain joins TRBV28 and TRBJ1-2; TRBD1 matches at 7 bases. The CDR3 has 14 residues. The J segment lost 8 bases and the V segment lost 5 bases, leaving 11 bases of the junction unmatched. CDR1 MDHEN and CDR2 SYDVKM come from the germline V gene. In nucleotides, the CDR3 is TGTGCCAGCAGTACATGGGACAGTACAAGCGGCTACACCTTC. Its protein is CASSTWDSTSGYTF.

This CDR3 is CASRGQPNQPQHF. CDR3 DNA: TGTGCCAGTAGGGGACAGCCCAATCAGCCCCAGCATTTT. J is TRBJ1-5 and V is TRBV19, with 7 bases matching TRBD1. From germline, CDR1 is LNHDA and CDR2 SQIVND (reference sequence). This CDR3 comprises 13 residues. J was trimmed by 3 bases and V by 6 bases; bases with no gene match: 2. Using reference TRBV19 and TRBJ1-5 for the parts outside the CDR3, the full variable domain is DGGITQSPKYLFRKEGQNVTLSCEQNLNHDAMYWYRQDPGQGLRLIYYSQIVNDFQKGDIAEGYSVSREKKESFPLTVTSAQKNPTAFYLCASRGQPNQPQHFGDGTRLSIL.

The V gene is TRBV3-1 (or the pseudogene TRBV3-2), the J gene TRBJ2-5, with 10 bases fitting TRBD1. This CDR3 is 14 amino acids long. The germline CDR1 and CDR2 sequences are LGHDT and YNNKEL (reference sequence). Unmatched junction bases numbered 3, after V lost 4 bases and J lost 4 bases. The CDR3 region is CASSRQGASETQYF. CDR3 bases: TGTGCCAGCAGCCGACAGGGGGCTTCAGAGACCCAGTACTTC.

The chain has TRBV6-6 and TRBJ1-1, with a tentative D call TRBD1 (5 bases). The CDR3 is 14 amino acids. Germline V gene data show CDR1 as MNHNY and CDR2 as SVGAGI (reference sequence). With 6 bases removed from V and 4 bases from J, the gap between germline ends came to 15 bases. The CDR3 loop is CASSPSGSITEAFF. The CDR3 DNA sequence: TGTGCCAGCAGCCCCTCAGGGTCAATCACTGAAGCTTTCTTT.

V usage is TRBV6-1 and J usage is TRBJ1-5, with D possibly TRBD1 on 5 matching bases. CDR1 is MNHNS and CDR2 is SASEGT in the germline V gene. Trimming removed 1 base at V and 2 bases at J, with 12 bases between. This CDR3 comprises 16 residues. For the CDR3, the DNA is TGTGCCAGCAGTGAAGGGGGGGGATGGGGCAATCAGCCCCAGCATTTT. This encodes CASSEGGGWGNQPQHF.

The chain uses TRBV3-1 (or the pseudogene TRBV3-2) and TRBJ1-2, with D maybe TRBD1 (6 bases). Germline V gives CDR1 LGHDT, CDR2 YNNKEL (reference sequence). V gave up 4 bases and J gave up 8 bases, with 14 bases separating them. The CDR3 spans 13 residues. Here the CDR3 reads CASSPRGGGGYTF. In nucleotides, the CDR3 is TGTGCCAGCAGCCCGCGCGGGGGCGGCGGCTACACCTTC.

The chain joins TRBV6-2 or TRBV6-3 to TRBJ1-5, with D possibly TRBD1 on 5 matching bases. Between the trimmed V and J ends, which lost 6 bases and 5 bases, there was a span of 14 bases. Germline V CDR1 and CDR2: MNHEY, SVGEGT. The CDR3 has 14 amino acids. CDR3 DNA sequence: TGTGCCAGCAGCTATTGGGGCAGGGATCAGCCCCAGCATTTT. Translated, it gives CASSYWGRDQPQHF.

CDR3 sequence reads: CASSVPGLAEDTGELFF. The CDR3 DNA reads as TGTGCCAGCAGCGTACCGGGACTAGCGGAAGACACCGGGGAGCTGTTTTTT. The rearrangement uses TRBV9 and TRBJ2-2; 11 nucleotides align to TRBD2. In germline, CDR1 is SGDLS, CDR2 YYNGEE. The CDR3 loop spans 17 amino acids. V shed 1 base, J shed 3 bases, and the junction held 5 bases outside the gene matches.

The chain joins TRBV2 to TRBJ1-1; D call uncertain. This CDR3 is 15 amino acids long. Germline assignment: CDR1 SNHLY and CDR2 FYNNEI. Trimming stripped 1 base from V and 10 bases from J, with 19 bases between. The DNA for the CDR3 is TGTGCCAGCAGTGAAGGATCGATGAGGGATGGTCGAGCTTTCTTT. Translation: CASSEGSMRDGRAFF.

This chain connects TRBV18 to TRBJ1-1; D gene uncertain. This CDR3 is 15 amino acids long. CDR1 KGHSH and CDR2 LQKENI come from the germline V gene. Trimming left V 1 base short and J 0 bases short, with 9 bases between. The CDR3 protein is CASSPLSDMNTEAFF. The CDR3 DNA sequence: TGTGCCAGCTCACCACTTTCAGACATGAACACTGAAGCTTTCTTT.